The 31 T cell receptor beta chains below all came from one sample that was sequenced in a study of chemoradiotherapy in HPV16-positive cancers. Libraries were prepared by immunoSEQ multiplex PCR; TCRdb keeps only in-frame clonotypes and omits some of them. In the table there are 40,000 to 60,000 clones, under 95% of which are singletons. Sequenced here: blood, sampled from a patient who underwent chemoradiotherapy. These receptors all come from a human donor with HPV-associated anogenital cancer.

The CDR3 region is CASSQEETNYGYTF. The CDR3 nucleotides read TGCGCCAGCAGCCAAGAGGAAACTAACTATGGCTACACCTTC. The chain is built from TRBV4-3 and TRBJ1-2; no clear D gene. The germline V and J ends were trimmed by 0 bases and 0 bases, with 5 bases remaining between them. The germline V gene has CDR1 LGHNA and CDR2 YSLEER. This CDR3 contains 14 residues.

The V call is TRBV7-2, the J call TRBJ1-5; possibly TRBD1 for D (6 bases). The CDR3 extends over 14 amino acids. V was clipped by 5 bases and J by 4 bases, with 12 bases between them. The V gene's germline CDR1 is SGHTA and CDR2 FQGNSA. The CDR3 reads CASSRQVTNQPQHF. Written as DNA, the CDR3 is TGTGCCAGCAGCCGACAGGTCACTAATCAGCCCCAGCATTTT.

The V and J genes are TRBV7-9 and TRBJ2-7; perhaps TRBD2 as D (5 bases). V lost 5 bases, J lost 3 bases, and 14 bases lay in between. Looked up from germline, CDR1 is SEHNR and CDR2 is FQNEAQ (reference sequence). CDR3 length: 14 residues. The CDR3 protein is CASSLGSGIYEQYF. In nucleotides, the CDR3 is TGTGCCAGCAGCCTAGGGAGTGGCATCTACGAGCAGTACTTC. Supplemented by reference TRBV7-9 and TRBJ2-7, the full variable domain reads DTGVSQNPRHKITKRGQNVTFRCDPISEHNRLYWYRQTLGQGPEFLTYFQNEAQLEKSRLLSDRFSAERPKGSFSTLEIQRTEQGDSAMYLCASSLGSGIYEQYFGPGTRLTVT.

V is TRBV7-2 and J is TRBJ2-5, with TRBD2 as a possible D gene (6 bases). Looked up from germline, CDR1 is SGHTA and CDR2 is FQGNSA. The CDR3 runs to 16 residues. Trimming cost V 5 bases and J 2 bases, with 18 bases left between them. CDR3 residues: CASSPSLGRGQETQYF. The CDR3, as DNA: TGTGCCAGCAGCCCATCGTTAGGGCGGGGTCAAGAGACCCAGTACTTC.

This chain joins TRBV11-2 and TRBJ2-1, with TRBD2 identical over 8 bases. Germline V gene lookup returns CDR1 SGHAT and CDR2 FQNNGV. There are 16 residues in the CDR3. Trimming at V came to 0 bases and at J to 1 base, leaving 2 bases not matched to a gene. The CDR3 nucleotides read TGTGCCAGCAGCTTAGATACGGGGGGGTCCTACAATGAGCAGTTCTTC. This gives the protein CASSLDTGGSYNEQFF.

This chain connects TRBV7-9 to TRBJ1-6, with a tentative D call TRBD1 (5 bases). CDR3 length: 14 amino acids. Germline V lookup: CDR1 SEHNR, CDR2 FQNEAQ (reference sequence). V lost 5 bases and J 5 bases, leaving 10 bases between the germline ends. This chain's CDR3 is CASSPGTDNSPLHF. The DNA of the CDR3 is TGTGCCAGCAGCCCCGGGACGGATAATTCACCCCTCCACTTT.

The rearrangement joins TRBV5-1 to TRBJ1-2; 7 nucleotides match TRBD1. CDR1 and CDR2 from the germline V gene are SGHRS and YFSETQ. V lost 1 base and J lost 4; bases outside the gene matches: 4. The length of the CDR3 is 14 residues. The CDR3: CASSLTGVGYGYTF. In nucleotides, the CDR3 is TGCGCCAGCAGCTTGACAGGGGTAGGCTATGGCTACACCTTC.

V is TRBV9 and J is TRBJ1-2, with D uncertain. Looked up from germline, CDR1 is SGDLS and CDR2 is YYNGEE. The CDR3 extends over 14 amino acids. V was clipped by 4 bases and J by 2 bases, with 12 bases between them. CDR3 residues: CASSPSGENYGYTF. CDR3 nucleotide sequence: TGTGCCAGCAGCCCCTCGGGAGAGAACTATGGCTACACCTTC.

The rearrangement links TRBV10-1 to TRBJ2-7; D may be TRBD2 (5 bases). Germline V gene sequence: CDR1 WNHNN, CDR2 SYGVQD (reference sequence). V lost 2 bases and J lost 4, with 9 bases in between. The CDR3 consists of 13 residues. CDR3 in DNA: TGCGCCAGCAGTGAGAGTCGCGGGTACGAGCAGTACTTC. Its translation: CASSESRGYEQYF.

The J gene is TRBJ2-2, the V gene TRBV5-4, with 7 bases fitting TRBD2. CDR1 is SGHNT, CDR2 YYREEE, per germline (reference sequence). The J segment lost 6 bases and the V segment lost 4 bases, leaving 9 bases of the junction unmatched. CDR3 size: 15 residues. The CDR3 nucleotides read TGTGCCAGCAGCCCGGGAGGAGACTTCGCCGGGGAGCTGTTTTTT. Residues: CASSPGGDFAGELFF.

This rearrangement joins TRBV11-2 to TRBJ1-1; 8 nucleotides line up with TRBD1. Trimming took 3 bases from V and 6 from J; bases not matched to a gene: 9. The CDR3 totals 15 residues. The V gene's germline CDR1 is SGHAT and CDR2 FQNNGV. The CDR3 is CASSFGQGGRSEAFF. DNA of the CDR3: TGTGCCAGCAGCTTCGGACAGGGAGGTCGATCTGAAGCTTTCTTT.

The chain couples TRBV29-1 to TRBJ2-1; TRBD1 or TRBD2 may be the D gene (5 bases each). Germline V gene data show CDR1 as SQVTM and CDR2 as ANQGSEA. The ends were cut back, 3 bases at V and 3 bases at J, with 15 bases in the middle. This CDR3 has 15 amino acids. The DNA of the CDR3 is TGCAGCGTTGAGGGGTCCGGGACCAACTACAATGAGCAGTTCTTC. It specifies CSVEGSGTNYNEQFF.

The J gene is TRBJ1-2, the V gene TRBV6-5; tentatively, D is TRBD1 (5 bases). Germline lookup yields CDR1 MNHEY and CDR2 SVGAGI. There are 15 residues in the CDR3. The V gene lost 7 bases and the J gene lost 8 bases, with 23 bases spanning the gap. The CDR3 sequence is CASKGITAREEGYTF. DNA for the CDR3: TGTGCCAGCAAGGGGATTACAGCGCGGGAGGAAGGCTACACCTTC.

The rearrangement joins TRBV9 to TRBJ2-7; 7 nucleotides align to TRBD1. Germline V CDR1 and CDR2: SGDLS, YYNGEE. CDR3 length equals 16 residues. V shed 2 bases, J shed 0 bases, and the junction held 8 bases outside the gene matches. The CDR3: CASSVPNRGNSYEQYF. The CDR3 region has the DNA TGTGCCAGCAGCGTCCCCAACAGGGGAAACTCCTACGAGCAGTACTTC.

The V and J genes are TRBV27 and TRBJ1-6; tentatively, D is TRBD1 (5 bases). Trimming stripped 2 bases from V and 4 bases from J, with 12 bases between. CDR1 MNHEY and CDR2 SMNVEV come from the germline V gene (reference sequence). The CDR3 totals 16 residues. For the CDR3, the DNA is TGTGCCAGCAGTTTAAGGGTGGCAGGGTATAATTCACCCCTCCACTTT. Residues: CASSLRVAGYNSPLHF.

This sequence joins TRBV30 and TRBJ1-3; D unresolved. With 0 bases removed from V and 0 bases from J, the gap between germline ends came to 18 bases. This CDR3 is built from 18 residues. Per the germline V gene, CDR1 is GTSNPN and CDR2 is SVGIG (reference sequence). The CDR3 region has the DNA TGTGCCTGGAGTGTATTATGGCCAGGTTCCGTCTCTGGAAACACCATATATTTT. Translated, it gives CAWSVLWPGSVSGNTIYF.

V gene TRBV5-4 combines with J gene TRBJ2-1; D gene ambiguous. The CDR3 length is 12 residues. CDR1 is SGHNT and CDR2 is YYREEE in the germline V gene (reference sequence). V shed 0 bases and J shed 9 bases, with 7 bases lying between them. CDR3 amino acids: CASSLEVGEQFF. CDR3 in DNA: TGTGCCAGCAGCTTGGAAGTTGGTGAGCAGTTCTTC.

V and J are TRBV9 and TRBJ1-2; 8 nucleotides line up with TRBD1. This CDR3 has 15 amino acids. V was pared by 4 bases and J by 3 bases, with 8 bases of the junction left unmatched. Germline V gene lookup returns CDR1 SGDLS and CDR2 YYNGEE. CDR3 in amino acids: CASSLTQGADYGYTF. For the CDR3, the DNA is TGTGCCAGCAGCCTTACCCAGGGGGCGGACTATGGCTACACCTTC.

This chain uses TRBV10-3 with TRBJ2-2; D tentatively fits TRBD1 or TRBD2 (5 bases each). Trimming stripped 2 bases from V and 8 bases from J, with 6 bases between. This CDR3 is built from 12 residues. Per the germline V gene, CDR1 is ENHRY and CDR2 is SYGVKD. Here the CDR3 reads CAISEGGGELFF. CDR3 sequence (DNA): TGTGCCATCAGTGAGGGGGGTGGGGAGCTGTTTTTT.

The gene calls are TRBV5-1 and TRBJ1-1, with D possibly matching TRBD1 (5 bases). This CDR3 comprises 15 residues. The germline V gene has CDR1 SGHRS and CDR2 YFSETQ. V was shortened by 0 bases and J by 5 bases, with 14 bases between the two germline ends. The CDR3 nucleotides read TGCGCCAGCAGCTTGGATGGTCAGGGTGGGACTGAAGCTTTCTTT. Amino acid sequence: CASSLDGQGGTEAFF. The full variable domain, completed using reference TRBV5-1 and TRBJ1-1, is KAGVTQTPRYLIKTRGQQVTLSCSPISGHRSVSWYQQTPGQGLQFLFEYFSETQRNKGNFPGRFSGRQFSNSRSEMNVSTLELGDSALYLCASSLDGQGGTEAFFGQGTRLTVV.

The J gene is TRBJ1-3, the V gene TRBV19; TRBD1 might be the D (6 bases). CDR3 length: 15 amino acids. Trimming pared 5 bases from V and 4 bases from J, leaving 15 bases between. Germline CDR1 reads LNHDA; CDR2 reads SQIVND (reference sequence). The CDR3 spells CASSLDQGFGNTIYF. The CDR3 nucleotides read TGTGCCAGTAGTTTGGACCAGGGGTTCGGAAACACCATATATTTT.

This clone has just a few counts. This chain links TRBV14 with TRBJ1-1; D remains ambiguous. Germline V gives CDR1 SGHDN, CDR2 FVKESK. The CDR3 is made up of 13 amino acids. The V and J ends lost 4 bases and 0 bases respectively, with 6 bases between them. DNA for the CDR3: TGTGCCAGCAGCCTGCACCTGAACACTGAAGCTTTCTTT. Translating gives CASSLHLNTEAFF.

The chain couples TRBV9 to TRBJ2-1, with D perhaps matching TRBD1 or TRBD2 (6 bases each). This CDR3 contains 15 residues. Per germline, CDR1 SGDLS and CDR2 YYNGEE. V lost 4 bases to trimming and J lost 9 bases, with 20 bases between them. The CDR3 here is CASSPQPGGESEQFF. The CDR3 DNA is TGTGCCAGCAGCCCCCAGCCCGGGGGCGAAAGTGAGCAGTTCTTC.

As concerns this clone: This CDR3 is also generated by other DNA sequences in the sample. This rearrangement joins TRBV5-4 to TRBJ1-2; 8 bases match TRBD1. The CDR3 length is 15 residues. The germline CDR1 and CDR2 sequences are SGHNT and YYREEE (reference sequence). Germline trimming cut 4 bases from V and 4 bases from J; bases unmatched to any gene: 9. DNA for the CDR3: TGTGCCAGCAGCCTGTTTCGAGACAGGGGCTATGGCTACACCTTC. This sequence encodes CASSLFRDRGYGYTF.

This chain links TRBV18 with TRBJ1-2; 11 nucleotides align to TRBD1. Looked up from germline, CDR1 is KGHSH and CDR2 is LQKENI. The V segment lost 3 bases and the J segment 8 bases; nucleotides outside the gene matches: 11. The CDR3 is made up of 16 amino acids. CDR3: CASSPTEGQGAQGYTF. CDR3 nucleotides: TGTGCCAGCTCACCCACCGAAGGACAGGGGGCTCAAGGCTACACCTTC.

The chain recombines TRBV5-1 with TRBJ1-2; 11 bases are shared with TRBD1. Germline CDR1 SGHRS, CDR2 YFSETQ. The CDR3 totals 14 residues. V gave up 5 bases and J gave up 10 bases; unmatched junction bases: 10. CDR3 DNA: TGCGCCAGCAGGCGGACAGGGGGCGAAGAGGTCTACACCTTC. It yields the protein CASRRTGGEEVYTF. The full variable domain, its missing parts supplied by reference TRBV5-1 and TRBJ1-2, is KAGVTQTPRYLIKTRGQQVTLSCSPISGHRSVSWYQQTPGQGLQFLFEYFSETQRNKGNFPGRFSGRQFSNSRSEMNVSTLELGDSALYLCASRRTGGEEVYTFGSGTRLTVV.

J is TRBJ1-1 and V is TRBV18; 10 bases align to TRBD1. There are 13 residues in the CDR3. Per germline, CDR1 KGHSH and CDR2 LQKENI. Trimming at V came to 5 bases and at J to 5 bases, leaving 2 bases not matched to a gene. This chain's CDR3 is CASSGTGETEAFF. CDR3 DNA sequence: TGTGCCAGCTCAGGGACAGGGGAGACTGAAGCTTTCTTT.

The chain links TRBV7-9 to TRBJ2-7; 7 bases map to TRBD1. There are 13 residues in the CDR3. Germline V gene sequence: CDR1 SEHNR, CDR2 FQNEAQ (reference sequence). V shed 1 base and J 5 bases; nucleotides not matched to a gene: 2. The CDR3 DNA is TGTGCCAGCAGCTTAGTGACAGGGAACGAGCAGTACTTC. This encodes CASSLVTGNEQYF.

This clone was seen just once. The CDR3 protein is CASSPLTANTGELFF. CDR3 sequence (DNA): TGTGCCAGCAGCCCCCTGACTGCGAACACCGGGGAGCTGTTTTTT. V and J are TRBV7-8 and TRBJ2-2; no clear D gene. Germline lookup yields CDR1 SGHVS and CDR2 FQNEAQ. There are 15 residues in the CDR3. Trimming shortened V by 5 bases and J by 0 bases, and 10 bases separated the two germline ends.

This clone was observed a handful of times. This chain links TRBV5-1 with TRBJ2-7, with 10 nucleotides matching TRBD2. Trimming took 3 bases from V and 6 from J; bases not matched to a gene: 6. Germline lookup yields CDR1 SGHRS and CDR2 YFSETQ. The CDR3 runs 14 residues. CDR3 bases: TGCGCCAGCAGCTCGAGCGGGAGGGCTTCCGAGCAGTACTTC. It codes for CASSSSGRASEQYF.

The J gene is TRBJ1-2, the V gene TRBV7-2; D unclear. Germline V lookup: CDR1 SGHTA, CDR2 FQGNSA. V was trimmed by 1 base and J by 4 bases, leaving 7 bases between them. This CDR3 spans 13 amino acids. CDR3 nucleotide sequence: TGTGCCAGCAGCTTAGACAGACCCTATGGCTACACCTTC. Its protein product is CASSLDRPYGYTF.